One TCR beta chain is described in this entry. The data originate from a study of blood T cells in healthy people across ages. The CDR3 contains 15 residues. Trimming pared 2 bases from V and 2 bases from J, leaving 9 bases between. For the second PCR, which ran for 7 to 11 cycles, a sample-barcoded 5' primer and a J-beta primer mix were used. TCRdb reprocessed the 5' RACE reads via MiXCR and lists one record per CDR3 protein. Altogether about 640,000 distinct CDR3 sequences are present, approximately 59% being singletons, with the ten largest covering 30% to 45%. The donors, healthy Caucasians from Russia, were aged roughly 6 to 90. Peripheral blood, ten milliliters per donor, was collected.

This TCR was recovered from a man aged 55 to 70 in good health. The chain recombines TRBV12-3 or TRBV12-4 with TRBJ2-2; D unclear. What was sequenced was blood. In DNA, the CDR3 is TGTGCCAGCAGTTTACGGCAGCTTAACACCGGGGAGCTGTTTTTT. This encodes CASSLRQLNTGELFF.